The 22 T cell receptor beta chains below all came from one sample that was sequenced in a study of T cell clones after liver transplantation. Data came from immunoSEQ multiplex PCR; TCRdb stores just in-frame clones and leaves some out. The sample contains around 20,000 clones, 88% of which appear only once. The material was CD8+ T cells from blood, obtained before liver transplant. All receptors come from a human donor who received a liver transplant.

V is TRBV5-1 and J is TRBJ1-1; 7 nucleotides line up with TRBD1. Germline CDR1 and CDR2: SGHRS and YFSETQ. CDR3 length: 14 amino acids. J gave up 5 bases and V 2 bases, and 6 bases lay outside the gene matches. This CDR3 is CASSLNRGLTEAFF. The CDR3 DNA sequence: TGCGCCAGCAGCTTAAACAGGGGTTTAACTGAAGCTTTCTTT.

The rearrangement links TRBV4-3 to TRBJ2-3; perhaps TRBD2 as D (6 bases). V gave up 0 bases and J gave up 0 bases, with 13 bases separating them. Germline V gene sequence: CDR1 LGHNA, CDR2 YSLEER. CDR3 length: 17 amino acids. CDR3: CASSQDALAQSTDTQYF. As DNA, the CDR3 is TGCGCCAGCAGCCAAGACGCGCTAGCGCAAAGCACAGATACGCAGTATTTT.

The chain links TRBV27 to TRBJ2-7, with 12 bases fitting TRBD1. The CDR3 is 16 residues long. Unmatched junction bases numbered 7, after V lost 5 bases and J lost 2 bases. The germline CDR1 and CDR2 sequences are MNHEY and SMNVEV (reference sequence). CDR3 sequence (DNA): TGTGCCAGCAGTGCCCCCGGGACAGGGGGCCCCTACGAGCAGTACTTC. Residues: CASSAPGTGGPYEQYF.

CDR3 coding DNA: TGTGCCAGCAGCCAAGATCAGGGAACGGGGTGGACTGAAGCTTTCTTT. Its translation is CASSQDQGTGWTEAFF. This sequence joins TRBV4-2 and TRBJ1-1; D is perhaps TRBD1 (5 bases). Germline V gene data show CDR1 as LGHNA and CDR2 as YNFKEQ. There are 16 residues in the CDR3. The germline V and J ends were trimmed by 0 bases and 5 bases, with 16 bases remaining between them.

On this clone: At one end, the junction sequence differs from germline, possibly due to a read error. CDR3 DNA: TGTGCCAGCCGTTTGGGAGGGGCCACTGAAGCTTTCTTT. This translates into CASRLGGATEAFF. The chain recombines TRBV27 with TRBJ1-1; D possibly corresponds to TRBD1 (5 bases). This CDR3 contains 13 residues. Germline V CDR1 and CDR2: MNHEY, SMNVEV (reference sequence).

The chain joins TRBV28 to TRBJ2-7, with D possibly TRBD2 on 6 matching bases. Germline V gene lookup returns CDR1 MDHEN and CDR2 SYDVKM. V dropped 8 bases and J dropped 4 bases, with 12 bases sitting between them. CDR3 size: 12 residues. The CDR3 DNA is TGTGCCAGCTCCAGCGGAGGGTACGAGCAGTACTTC. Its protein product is CASSSGGYEQYF. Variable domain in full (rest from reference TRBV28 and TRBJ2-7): DVKVTQSSRYLVKRTGEKVFLECVQDMDHENMFWYRQDPGLGLRLIYFSYDVKMKEKGDIPEGYSVSREKKERFSLILESASTNQTSMYLCASSSGGYEQYFGPGTRLTVT.

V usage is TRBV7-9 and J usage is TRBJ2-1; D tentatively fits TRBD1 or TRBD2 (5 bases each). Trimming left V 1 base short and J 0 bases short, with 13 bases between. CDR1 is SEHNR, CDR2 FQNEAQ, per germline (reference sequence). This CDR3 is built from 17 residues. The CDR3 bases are TGTGCCAGCAGCTTAGTGGGGACCCTGAGCTCCTACAATGAGCAGTTCTTC. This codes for CASSLVGTLSSYNEQFF.

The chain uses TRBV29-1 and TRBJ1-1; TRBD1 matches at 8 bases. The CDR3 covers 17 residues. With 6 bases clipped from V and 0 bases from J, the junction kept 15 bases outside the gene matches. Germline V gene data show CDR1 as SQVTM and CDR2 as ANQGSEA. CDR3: CSVLDRGGIWLNTEAFF. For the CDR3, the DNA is TGCAGCGTGCTCGACAGGGGAGGGATTTGGTTGAACACTGAAGCTTTCTTT.

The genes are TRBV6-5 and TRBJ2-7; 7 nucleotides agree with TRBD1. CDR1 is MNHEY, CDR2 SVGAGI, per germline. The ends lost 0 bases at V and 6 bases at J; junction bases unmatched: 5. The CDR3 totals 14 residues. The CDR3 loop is CASSYSRQGGEQYF. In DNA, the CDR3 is TGTGCCAGCAGTTACTCCCGACAGGGCGGCGAGCAGTACTTC.

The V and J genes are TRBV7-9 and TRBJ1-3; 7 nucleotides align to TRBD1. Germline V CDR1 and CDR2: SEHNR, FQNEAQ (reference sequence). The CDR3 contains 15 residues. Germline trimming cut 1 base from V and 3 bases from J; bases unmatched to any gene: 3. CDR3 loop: CASSLGGTVGNTIYF. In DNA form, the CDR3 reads TGTGCCAGCAGCTTAGGGGGGACAGTTGGAAACACCATATATTTT.

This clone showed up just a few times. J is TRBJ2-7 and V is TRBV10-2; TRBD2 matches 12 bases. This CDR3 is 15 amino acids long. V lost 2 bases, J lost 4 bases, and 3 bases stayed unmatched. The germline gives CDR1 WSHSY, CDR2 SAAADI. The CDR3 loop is CASSERTSGIYEQYF. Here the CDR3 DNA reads TGCGCCAGCAGTGAGCGGACTAGCGGGATTTACGAGCAGTACTTC.

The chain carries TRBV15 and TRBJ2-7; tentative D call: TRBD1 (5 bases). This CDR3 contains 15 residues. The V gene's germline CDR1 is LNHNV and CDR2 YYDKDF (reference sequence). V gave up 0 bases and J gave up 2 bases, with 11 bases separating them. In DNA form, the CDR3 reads TGTGCCACCAGCAGAGACACAGGAGCCCCCTACGAGCAGTACTTC. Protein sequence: CATSRDTGAPYEQYF. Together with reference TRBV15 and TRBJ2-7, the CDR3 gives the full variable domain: DAMVIQNPRYQVTQFGKPVTLSCSQTLNHNVMYWYQQKSSQAPKLLFHYYDKDFNNEADTPDNFQSRRPNTSFCFLDIRSPGLGDTAMYLCATSRDTGAPYEQYFGPGTRLTVT.

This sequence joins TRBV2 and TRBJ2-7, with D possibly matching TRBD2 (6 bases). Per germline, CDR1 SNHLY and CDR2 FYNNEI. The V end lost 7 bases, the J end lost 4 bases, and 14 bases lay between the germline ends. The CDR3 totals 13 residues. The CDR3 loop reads CASKGAGLYEQYF. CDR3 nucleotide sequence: TGTGCCAGCAAAGGAGCGGGTCTTTACGAGCAGTACTTC.

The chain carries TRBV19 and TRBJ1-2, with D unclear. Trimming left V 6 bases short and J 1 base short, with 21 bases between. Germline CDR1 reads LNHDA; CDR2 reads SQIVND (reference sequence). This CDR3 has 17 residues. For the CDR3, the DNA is TGTGCCAGTAGGGGTACCTGGTCGGACGGAATTAACTATGGCTACACCTTC. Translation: CASRGTWSDGINYGYTF.

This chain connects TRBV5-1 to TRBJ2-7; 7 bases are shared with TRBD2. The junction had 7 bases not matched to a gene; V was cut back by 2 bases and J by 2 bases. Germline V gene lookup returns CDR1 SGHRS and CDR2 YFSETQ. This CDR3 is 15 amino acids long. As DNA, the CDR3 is TGCGCCAGCAGCTTTTCCTCTAGCGGAACCTACGAGCAGTACTTC. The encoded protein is CASSFSSSGTYEQYF.

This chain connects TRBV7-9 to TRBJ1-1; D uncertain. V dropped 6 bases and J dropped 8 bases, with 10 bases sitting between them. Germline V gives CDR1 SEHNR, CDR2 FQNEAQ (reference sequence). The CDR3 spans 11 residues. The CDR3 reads CASRDRREAFF. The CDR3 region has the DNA TGTGCCAGCAGGGATAGACGAGAAGCTTTCTTT.

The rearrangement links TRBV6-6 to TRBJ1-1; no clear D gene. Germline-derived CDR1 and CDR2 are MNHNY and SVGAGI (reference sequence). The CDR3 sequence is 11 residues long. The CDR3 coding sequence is TGTGTGACATGCTTGAACACTGAAGCTTTCTTT. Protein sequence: CVTCLNTEAFF.

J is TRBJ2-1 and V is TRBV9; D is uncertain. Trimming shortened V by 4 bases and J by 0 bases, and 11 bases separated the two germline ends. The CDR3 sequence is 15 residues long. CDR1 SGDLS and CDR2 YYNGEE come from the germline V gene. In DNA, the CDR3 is TGTGCCAGCAGCCCCGTCGGAAGCTCCTACAATGAGCAGTTCTTC. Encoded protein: CASSPVGSSYNEQFF.

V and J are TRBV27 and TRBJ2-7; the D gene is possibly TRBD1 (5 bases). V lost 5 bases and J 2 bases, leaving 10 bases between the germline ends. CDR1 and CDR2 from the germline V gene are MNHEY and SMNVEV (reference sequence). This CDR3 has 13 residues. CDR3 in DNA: TGTGCCAGCAGTCCGACAGCCACCTACGAGCAGTACTTC. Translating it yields CASSPTATYEQYF.

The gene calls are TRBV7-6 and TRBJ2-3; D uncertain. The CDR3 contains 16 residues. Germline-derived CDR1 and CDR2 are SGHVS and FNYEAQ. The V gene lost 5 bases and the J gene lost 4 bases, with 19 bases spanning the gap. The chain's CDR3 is CASSLEAPDVADTQYF. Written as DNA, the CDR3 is TGTGCCAGCAGCCTAGAAGCTCCCGATGTCGCAGATACGCAGTATTTT. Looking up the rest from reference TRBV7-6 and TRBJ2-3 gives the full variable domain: GAGVSQSPRYKVTKRGQDVALRCDPISGHVSLYWYRQALGQGPEFLTYFNYEAQQDKSGLPNDRFSAERPEGSISTLTIQRTEQRDSAMYRCASSLEAPDVADTQYFGPGTRLTVL.

As DNA, the CDR3 is TGCGCCAGCAGCCAAGATCTTGGGACAGGGAGCACAGATACGCAGTATTTT. Translating it yields CASSQDLGTGSTDTQYF. The chain joins TRBV4-3 to TRBJ2-3; 9 positions match TRBD1. CDR3 length equals 17 residues. Germline CDR1 LGHNA, CDR2 YSLEER. V shed 0 bases and J 0 bases; nucleotides not matched to a gene: 4.

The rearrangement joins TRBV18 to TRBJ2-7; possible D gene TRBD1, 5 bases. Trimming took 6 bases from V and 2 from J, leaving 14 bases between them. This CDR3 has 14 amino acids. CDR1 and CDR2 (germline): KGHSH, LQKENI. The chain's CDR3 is CASSPRAGTYEQYF. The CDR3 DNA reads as TGTGCCAGCTCCCCCCGGGCAGGGACCTACGAGCAGTACTTC.